Each of the 27 T cell receptor beta chains below was sequenced from the same sample in a study of T-cell reconstitution after alpha-beta-depleted transplantation in children. This sample's TCRbeta library carried unique molecular identifier barcodes. MiXCR, applied by TCRdb to the PCR reads, yields one record per CDR3 protein. The sample has around 300,000 distinct CDR3 sequences, 9.5% to 13% seen once. The sequences come from PBMCs, collected before TCRalphabeta/CD19-depleted stem cell transplant. These receptors all stem from a boy younger than two with acute myeloid leukemia, due to receive a stem cell transplant.

This clonotype was picked up many times. The J gene is TRBJ2-2, the V gene TRBV5-1, with 7 bases aligning to TRBD2. The V segment lost 4 bases and the J segment 5 bases; nucleotides outside the gene matches: 2. The germline gives CDR1 SGHRS, CDR2 YFSETQ. The CDR3 contains 13 residues. CDR3 coding DNA: TGCGCCAGCAGCGGGGGACTAACCGGGGAGCTGTTTTTT. Encoded protein: CASSGGLTGELFF.

This clonotype was recorded at least ten times. V gene TRBV5-1 combines with J gene TRBJ1-2; D is uncertain. The CDR3 runs to 15 residues. V was trimmed by 0 bases and J by 5 bases, leaving 14 bases between them. Per germline, CDR1 SGHRS and CDR2 YFSETQ. For the CDR3, the DNA is TGCGCCAGCAGCTTGGGGCAGACGGGTCCTTATGGCTACACCTTC. Amino acid sequence: CASSLGQTGPYGYTF. The complete variable domain, with remaining parts taken from reference TRBV5-1 and TRBJ1-2, reads KAGVTQTPRYLIKTRGQQVTLSCSPISGHRSVSWYQQTPGQGLQFLFEYFSETQRNKGNFPGRFSGRQFSNSRSEMNVSTLELGDSALYLCASSLGQTGPYGYTFGSGTRLTVV.

This clonotype was picked up many times. The chain is built from TRBV28 and TRBJ2-7; 10 bases match TRBD1. CDR3 size: 15 residues. Germline V gene lookup returns CDR1 MDHEN and CDR2 SYDVKM. V lost 8 bases, J lost 3 bases, and 10 bases stayed unmatched. Here the CDR3 DNA reads TGTGCCAGCGTTCAAGACAGGGGGCCCTTCTACGAGCAGTACTTC. This encodes CASVQDRGPFYEQYF.

This clonotype was seen a handful of times. V gene TRBV7-2 combines with J gene TRBJ2-4; a weak D match, TRBD2 (5 bases). Germline lookup yields CDR1 SGHTA and CDR2 FQGNSA. The CDR3 totals 16 residues. The V gene lost 1 base and the J gene lost 4 bases, with 14 bases spanning the gap. CDR3 residues: CASSLDAASRKNIQYF. The CDR3 region has the DNA TGTGCCAGCAGCTTAGACGCGGCTAGCCGAAAAAACATTCAGTACTTC.

This clonotype occurred once. At one of its ends the junction is not consistent with the germline gene, which may arise from a read error. The chain joins TRBV7-2 to TRBJ1-2; the match to TRBD1 covers 9 bases. CDR1 and CDR2 (germline): SGHTA, FQGNSA. This CDR3 is 14 amino acids long. This CDR3 is CASSDPGQGYGCTF. The CDR3 DNA reads TGTGCCAGCAGCGACCCGGGACAGGGATATGGCTGCACCTTC.

This clonotype came up many times. The chain couples TRBV14 to TRBJ2-7; 10 positions agree with TRBD1. CDR1 and CDR2 (germline): SGHDN, FVKESK. There are 18 residues in the CDR3. V lost 0 bases and J lost 1; bases outside the gene matches: 9. The CDR3 nucleotides are TGTGCCAGCAGCCAAGATACCCCCCGGACAGGGGGTTCCTACGAGCAGTACTTC. Its translation is CASSQDTPRTGGSYEQYF.

The chain couples TRBV7-9 to TRBJ1-2; D might be TRBD1 (5 bases). The CDR3 length is 15 residues. Germline-derived CDR1 and CDR2 are SEHNR and FQNEAQ (reference sequence). Trimming left V 0 bases short and J 0 bases short, with 8 bases between. The CDR3 nucleotides read TGTGCCAGCAGCTTAGCTCCGACAGCTAACTATGGCTACACCTTC. It encodes CASSLAPTANYGYTF.

This clonotype was detected ten times or more. The chain combines TRBV7-2 with TRBJ1-2; D not certain. Per germline, CDR1 SGHTA and CDR2 FQGNSA. The CDR3 is 12 amino acids. With 6 bases removed from V and 5 bases from J, the gap between germline ends came to 10 bases. CDR3 amino acids: CASSKEGYGYTF. CDR3 nucleotide sequence: TGTGCCAGCAGTAAAGAGGGTTATGGCTACACCTTC.

Ten or more counts support this clonotype. The chain combines TRBV5-1 with TRBJ2-1; D possibly corresponds to TRBD1 (6 bases). The CDR3 covers 15 residues. Germline CDR1 is SGHRS and CDR2 is YFSETQ. V was cut by 2 bases and J by 8 bases, with 17 bases left in between. In DNA form, the CDR3 reads TGCGCCAGCAGCTTTGGGGACACCTTTAGACATGAGCAGTTCTTC. Translating gives CASSFGDTFRHEQFF.

The chain has TRBV5-1 and TRBJ2-1, with 7 nucleotides matching TRBD1. CDR1 SGHRS and CDR2 YFSETQ come from the germline V gene. V shed 4 bases, J shed 9 bases, and the junction held 10 bases outside the gene matches. The CDR3 has 14 amino acids. The CDR3 loop is CASSLLSDRAEQFF. CDR3 nucleotides: TGCGCCAGCAGCCTACTCTCTGACAGGGCTGAGCAGTTCTTC. Full variable domain (remainder filled in from reference TRBV5-1 and TRBJ2-1): KAGVTQTPRYLIKTRGQQVTLSCSPISGHRSVSWYQQTPGQGLQFLFEYFSETQRNKGNFPGRFSGRQFSNSRSEMNVSTLELGDSALYLCASSLLSDRAEQFFGPGTRLTVL.

In this sample, this clonotype turned up many times. The chain carries TRBV7-8 and TRBJ2-1; D tentatively fits TRBD1 or TRBD2 (5 bases each). V was pared by 2 bases and J by 2 bases, with 7 bases between. CDR3 length: 14 amino acids. CDR1 is SGHVS and CDR2 is FQNEAQ in the germline V gene. DNA for the CDR3: TGTGCCAGCAGCTTAAGGGACCCCTACAATGAGCAGTTCTTC. This codes for CASSLRDPYNEQFF.

This clonotype was seen at least ten times. Written as DNA, the CDR3 is TGTGCCAGCAGCTTAGTCGCGGGGCCTAGCACAGATACGCAGTATTTT. This gives the protein CASSLVAGPSTDTQYF. The chain couples TRBV7-9 to TRBJ2-3, with D possibly being TRBD2 (6 bases). There are 16 residues in the CDR3. V gave up 1 base and J gave up 0 bases, with 11 bases separating them. Looked up from germline, CDR1 is SEHNR and CDR2 is FQNEAQ (reference sequence).

As concerns this clonotype: At one of its ends the junction is not consistent with the germline gene, which may arise from a read error. The rearrangement links TRBV20-1 to TRBJ2-1; D is unclear. The length of the CDR3 is 17 residues. Germline V CDR1 and CDR2: DFQATT, SNEGSKA (reference sequence). In nucleotides, the CDR3 is TGCTGTGCTAGAAAGCGCCAACTTACGATGTCCTACAATGAGCAGTTCTTC. Translating gives CCARKRQLTMSYNEQFF.

Ten or more counts support this clonotype. This chain joins TRBV5-1 and TRBJ2-1; 9 bases match TRBD1. V dropped 0 bases and J dropped 10; count of bases not matched to a gene: 5. Per germline, CDR1 SGHRS and CDR2 YFSETQ. This CDR3 is built from 14 residues. The DNA for the CDR3 is TGCGCCAGCAGCTTGGGACAGGGGGGCAACGAGCAGTTCTTC. It is translated as CASSLGQGGNEQFF. Drawing the rest from reference TRBV5-1 and TRBJ2-1, the complete variable domain is KAGVTQTPRYLIKTRGQQVTLSCSPISGHRSVSWYQQTPGQGLQFLFEYFSETQRNKGNFPGRFSGRQFSNSRSEMNVSTLELGDSALYLCASSLGQGGNEQFFGPGTRLTVL.

In this sample, this clonotype turned up many times. The chain uses TRBV20-1 and TRBJ2-2, with D possibly being TRBD2 (7 bases). The germline V gene has CDR1 DFQATT and CDR2 SNEGSKA (reference sequence). This CDR3 contains 15 residues. Trimming cost V 6 bases and J 0 bases, with 14 bases left between them. CDR3 in amino acids: CSASRGGANTGELFF. Written as DNA, the CDR3 is TGCAGTGCGAGTAGGGGGGGTGCGAACACCGGGGAGCTGTTTTTT.

This chain's CDR3 is CASSLQRGSSGTDTQYF. In DNA, the CDR3 is TGTGCCAGCAGCCTGCAGCGGGGGTCCTCGGGGACAGATACGCAGTATTTT. The chain links TRBV4-2 to TRBJ2-3, with 8 nucleotides matching TRBD2. Per germline, CDR1 LGHNA and CDR2 YNFKEQ. Germline trimming cut 4 bases from V and 3 bases from J; bases unmatched to any gene: 12. The CDR3 consists of 17 residues.

For this clonotype: One end of the junction does not line up with germline, which may come from a read error. This sequence joins TRBV23-1 and TRBJ2-2, with TRBD1 matching over 10 bases. TRBV23-1 is placed among ORFs of uncertain function. CDR3 length: 15 amino acids. The CDR3 DNA reads as TGCGCCAGCAGTCCCGACAGGGGGCTCACCTGGGAGCTGTTTTTT. Translating gives CASSPDRGLTWELFF.

This clonotype was detected many times. The genes are TRBV28 and TRBJ2-7; 9 bases align to TRBD1. The V gene end was trimmed by 5 bases and the J gene end by 5 bases; junction bases not matched to a gene: 1. This CDR3 comprises 12 residues. Looked up from germline, CDR1 is MDHEN and CDR2 is SYDVKM. This CDR3 reads CASSGTGNEQYF. In DNA, the CDR3 is TGTGCCAGCAGTGGGACAGGGAACGAGCAGTACTTC. Variable domain in full (rest from reference TRBV28 and TRBJ2-7): DVKVTQSSRYLVKRTGEKVFLECVQDMDHENMFWYRQDPGLGLRLIYFSYDVKMKEKGDIPEGYSVSREKKERFSLILESASTNQTSMYLCASSGTGNEQYFGPGTRLTVT.

This clonotype was recorded many times. This sequence joins TRBV27 and TRBJ1-4; 11 nucleotides match TRBD1. J gave up 9 bases and V 4 bases, and 4 bases lay outside the gene matches. The CDR3 has 14 amino acids. Germline-derived CDR1 and CDR2 are MNHEY and SMNVEV (reference sequence). The CDR3 spells CASSWTGGAKKLFF. The CDR3 DNA reads as TGTGCCAGCAGTTGGACAGGGGGCGCGAAAAAACTGTTTTTT.

The chain carries TRBV2 and TRBJ2-1; a possible D gene is TRBD2 (6 bases). There are 18 residues in the CDR3. V dropped 6 bases and J dropped 2 bases, with 23 bases sitting between them. Per germline, CDR1 SNHLY and CDR2 FYNNEI. The CDR3 DNA reads as TGTGCCAGCAGACGCCGGGACTTGAACGAGGGGCCCTACAATGAGCAGTTCTTC. It translates to CASRRRDLNEGPYNEQFF. Combining the CDR3 with reference TRBV2 and TRBJ2-1 gives the whole variable domain EPEVTQTPSHQVTQMGQEVILRCVPISNHLYFYWYRQILGQKVEFLVSFYNNEISEKSEIFDDQFSVERPDGSNFTLKIRSTKLEDSAMYFCASRRRDLNEGPYNEQFFGPGTRLTVL.

Ten or more counts support this clonotype. This rearrangement joins TRBV19 to TRBJ1-1; 7 bases agree with TRBD1. The CDR3 covers 16 residues. Looked up from germline, CDR1 is LNHDA and CDR2 is SQIVND (reference sequence). The V gene end was trimmed by 4 bases and the J gene end by 4 bases; junction bases not matched to a gene: 12. The CDR3 nucleotides are TGTGCCAGTAGTACCCTTCCACAGGGGAAGGGCACTGAAGCTTTCTTT. It codes for CASSTLPQGKGTEAFF.

This clonotype was picked up many times. The V and J genes are TRBV20-1 and TRBJ2-2, with D maybe TRBD2 (5 bases). Between the trimmed V and J ends, which lost 6 bases and 5 bases, there was a span of 19 bases. CDR1 DFQATT and CDR2 SNEGSKA come from the germline V gene (reference sequence). The CDR3 spans 15 residues. CDR3 amino acids: CSASRRTRSTGELFF. The CDR3 nucleotides are TGCAGTGCGAGCCGGAGGACCAGAAGTACCGGGGAGCTGTTTTTT.

This clonotype was seen ten or more times. CDR3 DNA: TGTGCCAGCAGCTTAGCGTGGCTTGAACCTAGCGGGTCAGATACGCAGTATTTT. Translation: CASSLAWLEPSGSDTQYF. The chain carries TRBV7-9 and TRBJ2-3, with 8 bases that match TRBD2. Germline assignment: CDR1 SEHNR and CDR2 FQNEAQ (reference sequence). V trimming: 0 bases; J trimming: 4 bases; junction bases outside the gene matches: 12. The CDR3 has 18 amino acids.

This clonotype showed up many times. The chain links TRBV9 to TRBJ2-7; 7 bases fit TRBD1. The V and J ends lost 0 bases and 3 bases, in that order; junction bases with no gene match: 6. Germline V gives CDR1 SGDLS, CDR2 YYNGEE. CDR3 length: 15 residues. The CDR3 coding sequence is TGTGCCAGCAGCGTAGGGGCAGGGGGTGGCTACGAGCAGTACTTC. Amino acids: CASSVGAGGGYEQYF.

Note on this clonotype: This may be a read error, as it is one base from a much larger clone. The chain employs TRBV6-5 and TRBJ2-7; 7 nucleotides match TRBD1. Unmatched junction bases numbered 9, after V lost 6 bases and J lost 1 base. The CDR3 has 15 amino acids. The V gene's germline CDR1 is MNHEY and CDR2 SVGAGI. Written as DNA, the CDR3 is TGTGCCAGCAGCTACGACAGGGTCACATCCTACGAGCAGTACTTC. Translated, it gives CASSYDRVTSYEQYF.

The rearrangement links TRBV30 to TRBJ1-4; D remains unclear. Germline V gene sequence: CDR1 GTSNPN, CDR2 SVGIG (reference sequence). The CDR3 length is 15 residues. V lost 3 bases to trimming and J lost 2 bases, with 13 bases between them. The CDR3 DNA follows: TGTGCCTGGAGCTACGGATTCGGGACTAATGAAAAACTGTTTTTT. This codes for CAWSYGFGTNEKLFF.

The CDR3 nucleotides read TGTGCCAGCAGTTTATTGGTGTCCAGGAGAAATGAGCAGTTCTTC. Protein sequence: CASSLLVSRRNEQFF. J is TRBJ2-1 and V is TRBV28, with D unclear. CDR1 MDHEN and CDR2 SYDVKM come from the germline V gene. V dropped 1 base and J dropped 7 bases, with 14 bases sitting between them. The CDR3 runs 15 residues.